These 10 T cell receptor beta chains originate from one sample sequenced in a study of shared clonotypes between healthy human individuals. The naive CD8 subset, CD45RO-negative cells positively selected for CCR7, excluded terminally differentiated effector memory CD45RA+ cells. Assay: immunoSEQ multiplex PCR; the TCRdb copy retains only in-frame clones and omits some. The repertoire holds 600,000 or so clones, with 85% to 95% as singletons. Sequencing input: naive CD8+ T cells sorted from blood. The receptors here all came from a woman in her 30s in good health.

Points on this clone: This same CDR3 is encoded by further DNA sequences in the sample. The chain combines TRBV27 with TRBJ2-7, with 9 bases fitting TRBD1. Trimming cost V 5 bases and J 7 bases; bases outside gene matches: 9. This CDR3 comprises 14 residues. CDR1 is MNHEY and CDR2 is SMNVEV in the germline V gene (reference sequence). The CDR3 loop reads CASSLGTGTGEQYF. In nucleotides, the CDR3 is TGTGCCAGCAGTCTTGGGACAGGGACTGGAGAGCAGTACTTC.

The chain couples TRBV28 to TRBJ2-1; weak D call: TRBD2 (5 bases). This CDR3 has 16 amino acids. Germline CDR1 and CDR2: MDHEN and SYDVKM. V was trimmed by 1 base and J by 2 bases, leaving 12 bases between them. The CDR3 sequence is CASSLFDGVAYNEQFF. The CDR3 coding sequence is TGTGCCAGCAGTTTATTTGACGGGGTGGCCTACAATGAGCAGTTCTTC.

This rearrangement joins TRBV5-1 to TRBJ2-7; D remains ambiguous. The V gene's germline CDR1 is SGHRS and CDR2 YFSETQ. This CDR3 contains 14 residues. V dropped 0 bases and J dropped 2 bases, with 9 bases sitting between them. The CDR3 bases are TGCGCCAGCAGCTTGGGACCGGAAGCCTACGAGCAGTACTTC. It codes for CASSLGPEAYEQYF.

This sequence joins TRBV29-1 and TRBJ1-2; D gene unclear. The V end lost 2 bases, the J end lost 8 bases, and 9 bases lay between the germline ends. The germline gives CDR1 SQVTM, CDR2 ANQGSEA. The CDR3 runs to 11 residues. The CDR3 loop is CSVEPAVGYTF. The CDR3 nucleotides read TGCAGCGTTGAACCCGCTGTAGGCTACACCTTC.

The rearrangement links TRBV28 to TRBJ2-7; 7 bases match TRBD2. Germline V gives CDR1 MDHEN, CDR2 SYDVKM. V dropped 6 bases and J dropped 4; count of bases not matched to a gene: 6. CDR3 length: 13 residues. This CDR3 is CASRSGTKYEQYF. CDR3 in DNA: TGTGCCAGCAGGTCCGGGACTAAATACGAGCAGTACTTC.

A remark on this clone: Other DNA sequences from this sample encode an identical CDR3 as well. DNA for the CDR3: TGTGCCAGCAGTCCAGGGAACGAGCAGTACTTC. Translated, it gives CASSPGNEQYF. The chain is built from TRBV28 and TRBJ2-7; maybe TRBD1 (5 bases). The germline V and J ends were trimmed by 5 bases and 5 bases, with 7 bases remaining between them. The germline gives CDR1 MDHEN, CDR2 SYDVKM. The CDR3 is made up of 11 amino acids.

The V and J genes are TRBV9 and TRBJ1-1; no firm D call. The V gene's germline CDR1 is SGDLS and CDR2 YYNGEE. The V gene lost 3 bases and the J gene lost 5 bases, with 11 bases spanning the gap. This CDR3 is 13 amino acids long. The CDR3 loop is CASSGGEQTEAFF. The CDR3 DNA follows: TGTGCCAGCAGCGGCGGAGAGCAGACTGAAGCTTTCTTT.

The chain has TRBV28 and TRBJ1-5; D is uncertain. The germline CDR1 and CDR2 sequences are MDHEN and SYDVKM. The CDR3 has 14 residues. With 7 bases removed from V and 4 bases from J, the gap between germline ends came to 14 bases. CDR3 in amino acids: CASTKSAENQPQHF. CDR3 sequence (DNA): TGTGCCAGCACGAAAAGCGCAGAAAATCAGCCCCAGCATTTT.

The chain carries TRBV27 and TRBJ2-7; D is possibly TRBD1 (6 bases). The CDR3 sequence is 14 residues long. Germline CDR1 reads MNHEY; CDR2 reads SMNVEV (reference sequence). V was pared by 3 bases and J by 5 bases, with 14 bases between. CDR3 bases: TGTGCCAGCAGTTTGGACGGCCAGGGGAACGAGCAGTACTTC. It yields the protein CASSLDGQGNEQYF.

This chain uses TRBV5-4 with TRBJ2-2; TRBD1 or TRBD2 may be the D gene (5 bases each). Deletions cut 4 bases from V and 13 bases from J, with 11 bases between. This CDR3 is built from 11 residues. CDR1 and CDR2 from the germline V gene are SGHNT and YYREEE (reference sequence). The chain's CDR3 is CASSHGAGLFF. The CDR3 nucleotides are TGTGCCAGCAGCCACGGGGCTGGGCTGTTTTTT.